The clone carrying this T cell receptor (beta chain) was picked up a small number of times. The CDR3 has 13 amino acids. The germline gives CDR1 MNHNS, CDR2 SASEGT. TCRdb processed the 5' RACE reads anew with MiXCR; each CDR3 protein has one entry. The sample carries about 330,000 distinct CDR3 sequences, around 12% recorded once. This sample was included in a study of identical twins. The same data also went into a second study, on yellow fever vaccine responses in identical twins.

The specimen was CD8+ T cells sorted from blood. The origin of this receptor is a woman younger than 30 in good health. The V call is TRBV6-1, the J call TRBJ2-1; 7 bases match TRBD2. Here the CDR3 reads CGAMREFYNEQFF. Here the CDR3 DNA reads TGTGGGGCAATGCGGGAGTTCTACAATGAGCAGTTCTTC.